One T cell receptor (beta chain) is described in this entry. The target antigen is unknown. Clones were read by immunoSEQ multiplex PCR, and TCRdb kept only the in-frame ones, dropping some. The sample has more than 140,000 clones; about 87% are singletons. The sample belongs to a study of T cell responses to AZD1222 COVID-19 vaccine. Study-level points and caveats: Repertoire collection took place solely once the T cell response had peaked.

Looked up from germline, CDR1 is MNHNY and CDR2 is SVGAGI (reference sequence). This CDR3 has 15 amino acids. V was clipped by 2 bases and J by 2 bases, with 7 bases between them. The V call is TRBV6-6, the J call TRBJ2-6; D ambiguous. The clonotype was recovered from an adult in good health. The source was peripheral blood, collected on day 0 of AZD1222 vaccination. CDR3 nucleotide sequence: TGTGCCAGCAGTTACGCGGACCCTGGGGCCAACGTCCTGACTTTC. Residues: CASSYADPGANVLTF.